This entry lists 24 T cell receptor beta chains sequenced from one sample in a study of tumor-infiltrating lymphocytes in primary liver carcinoma. The authors took blood RNA from unsorted whole blood and also extracted germline DNA. Constant-region priming of about 0.5 ug total RNA yielded TCR beta cDNA. Modified slightly, ARM-PCR produced TCR beta libraries over three nested multiplex PCR rounds. TRBV1-TRBV30 forward primers paired with a C-beta reverse primer drove the first two PCR rounds, about 9 cycles each. TCRdb reanalysed the multiplex PCR reads using MiXCR and keeps one entry per CDR3 protein. The sample records fewer than 350,000 distinct CDR3 sequences, 60% to 80% being singletons. What was sequenced was peripheral blood. The receptor source for this set is a man in his forties or fifties with primary liver carcinoma and hepatitis B virus infection.

With respect to this clonotype: A read error may produce the germline difference seen at one junction end. The V call is TRBV6-2 or TRBV6-3, the J call TRBJ2-5, with D possibly matching TRBD1 (5 bases). Looked up from germline, CDR1 is MNHEY and CDR2 is SVGEGT. The CDR3 runs 16 residues. The CDR3 is CPSSYVSGKTQETQYF. DNA of the CDR3: TGTCCCAGCAGTTACGTGTCAGGGAAAACACAAGAGACCCAGTACTTC.

This clonotype was counted a single time. The junction departs from the called germline gene at one end, perhaps through a read error. The V gene is TRBV12-3 or TRBV12-4, the J gene TRBJ2-4; a possible D gene is TRBD1 (5 bases). The CDR3 runs 15 residues. The DNA for the CDR3 is TGTGCCAGCAGTTTGGGGCTTTTAGCCAAAAACATTCAGCACTTC. Its translation is CASSLGLLAKNIQHF.

On this clonotype: The junction does not match germline at one end; this may be a read error. The chain couples TRBV11-1 to TRBJ2-2; TRBD2 might be the D (5 bases). The CDR3 length is 13 residues. Germline lookup yields CDR1 SGHAT and CDR2 FQDESV (reference sequence). Here the CDR3 DNA reads TGTGCCAGCGACGGGTCGAACACCGGGGAGCTATTTTTT. It encodes CASDGSNTGELFF. Looking up the rest from reference TRBV11-1 and TRBJ2-2 gives the full variable domain: EAEVAQSPRYKITEKSQAVAFWCDPISGHATLYWYRQILGQGPELLVQFQDESVVDDSQLPKDRFSAERLKGVDSTLKIQPAELGDSAMYLCASDGSNTGELFFGEGSRLTVL.

With regard to this clonotype: A single base separates this from a much larger clone, so it may be a read error. The V gene is TRBV7-9, the J gene TRBJ2-7, with a possible D match to TRBD2 (5 bases). The CDR3 extends over 13 amino acids. Trimming removed 7 bases at V and 4 bases at J, with 14 bases between. Germline V CDR1 and CDR2: SEHNR, FQNEAQ (reference sequence). Here the CDR3 reads CASIQDGLYEQYF. The CDR3 bases are TGTGCCAGCATCCAAGACGGACTTTACGAGCAGTACTTC.

This clonotype was detected only once. The chain employs TRBV5-1 and TRBJ2-1; 9 bases map to TRBD2. The CDR3 runs to 16 residues. J was trimmed by 7 bases and V by 3 bases; bases with no gene match: 11. Germline CDR1 reads SGHRS; CDR2 reads YFSETQ. The CDR3 DNA is TGCGCCAGCAGCTCGAACATAGCGGGAGCGGGGAATGAGCAGTTCTTC. Translation gives CASSSNIAGAGNEQFF.

V is TRBV4-1 and J is TRBJ1-2; D is possibly TRBD1 (5 bases). This CDR3 region has 15 residues. V gave up 1 base and J gave up 7 bases, with 16 bases separating them. Looked up from germline, CDR1 is MGHRA and CDR2 is YSYEKL. The CDR3 protein is CASSQVQVMSFGYTF. The DNA for the CDR3 is TGCGCCAGCAGCCAAGTACAGGTAATGTCCTTTGGCTACACCTTC.

This chain connects TRBV24-1 to TRBJ2-1; possible D gene TRBD2, 6 bases. Looked up from germline, CDR1 is KGHDR and CDR2 is SFDVKD. The CDR3 sequence is 15 residues long. Trimming stripped 8 bases from V and 7 bases from J, with 20 bases between. CDR3 residues: CATMRGSGIMNEQFF. The CDR3 DNA sequence: TGTGCCACCATGAGGGGTAGCGGTATTATGAATGAGCAGTTCTTC.

Ten or more counts support this clonotype. The chain combines TRBV6-2 or TRBV6-3 with TRBJ2-1; 7 bases fit TRBD2. Germline V lookup: CDR1 MNHEY, CDR2 SVGEGT. V lost 4 bases and J lost 4; bases outside the gene matches: 10. This CDR3 has 16 residues. The CDR3 here is CASSWVGSGVYNEQFF. In nucleotides, the CDR3 is TGTGCCAGCAGTTGGGTGGGCAGCGGGGTATACAATGAGCAGTTCTTC.

Turning to this clonotype: This may be a read error, as it is one base from a much larger clone. This sequence joins TRBV4-3 and TRBJ2-1, with TRBD2 identical over 9 bases. Germline CDR1 is LGHNA and CDR2 is YSLEER. V shed 5 bases, J shed 0 bases, and the junction held 5 bases outside the gene matches. This CDR3 is built from 16 residues. The chain's CDR3 is CASSWVSGSSYNEQFF. CDR3 nucleotide sequence: TGCGCCAGCAGCTGGGTTAGCGGGAGCTCCTACAATGAGCAGTTCTTC.

This clonotype was observed a few times. This chain uses TRBV2 with TRBJ2-5; TRBD2 matches 13 bases. The CDR3 loop spans 15 amino acids. V trimming: 7 bases; J trimming: 2 bases; junction bases outside the gene matches: 4. Germline V gene data show CDR1 as SNHLY and CDR2 as FYNNEI. In DNA form, the CDR3 reads TGTGCCAGCACCACTAGCGGGAGGGGTCAAGAGACCCAGTACTTC. Amino acids: CASTTSGRGQETQYF.

Worth noting for this clonotype: This may come from a read error, since a much larger clone is one base off. The rearrangement uses TRBV6-1 and TRBJ2-1; 7 nucleotides agree with TRBD2. Per the germline V gene, CDR1 is MNHNS and CDR2 is SASEGT. Trimming removed 5 bases from V and 8 bases from J; junction bases left unmatched: 6. The CDR3 loop spans 13 amino acids. CDR3 nucleotides: TGTGCCAGCAGTAACTACCGGGGGGATGAGCAGTTCTTC. This gives the protein CASSNYRGDEQFF.

Turning to this clonotype: At one of its ends the junction is not consistent with the germline gene, which may arise from a read error. V gene TRBV11-2 combines with J gene TRBJ1-3; no reliable D call. The germline CDR1 and CDR2 sequences are SGHAT and FQNNGV. This CDR3 region has 16 residues. The CDR3 bases are TGTGCCAGCGGCTTAGTAGTCAGAGCCTCTGGAAACACCATATATTTT. Protein product: CASGLVVRASGNTIYF.

The chain is built from TRBV7-9 and TRBJ2-5; the match to TRBD2 covers 7 bases. V gave up 2 bases and J gave up 7 bases; unmatched junction bases: 10. This CDR3 has 15 residues. From germline, CDR1 is SEHNR and CDR2 FQNEAQ (reference sequence). CDR3 region: CASSLFLAVKGTQYF. The CDR3 nucleotides are TGTGCCAGCAGCTTATTCCTAGCGGTGAAAGGGACCCAGTACTTC.

Of note for this clonotype: This may come from a read error, since a much larger clone is one base off. This chain links TRBV4-2 with TRBJ2-1; 11 bases map to TRBD2. The length of the CDR3 is 15 residues. The germline gives CDR1 LGHNA, CDR2 YNFKEQ. This CDR3 is CASRKTSGSDNERFF. The CDR3 DNA sequence: TGTGCCAGCAGGAAAACTAGCGGGAGCGACAATGAGCGGTTCTTC.

As for this clonotype: This sequence may be a read error, since a much larger clone differs from it by one base. The gene calls are TRBV14 and TRBJ2-7, with 9 bases fitting TRBD2. Germline V CDR1 and CDR2: SGHDN, FVKESK. CDR3 length: 15 amino acids. Trimming at V came to 1 base and at J to 4 bases, leaving 5 bases not matched to a gene. The CDR3 region has the DNA TGTGCCAGCAGCCAAGGCCTAGCGGGACCGTACGAGCAGTACTTC. Translating gives CASSQGLAGPYEQYF.

Points on this clonotype: One end of the junction is discordant with germline, which a read error may explain. The chain is built from TRBV10-3 and TRBJ2-7; D gene unclear. Germline-derived CDR1 and CDR2 are ENHRY and SYGVKD. This CDR3 has 13 residues. The CDR3 here is CAISEIQIYEQYF. CDR3 sequence (DNA): TGCGCCATCAGTGAGATACAGATATACGAGCAGTACTTC.

Worth noting for this clonotype: Just one base apart from a much larger clone, this may be a read error. Because it lacks the conserved phenylalanine or tryptophan at the end, this CDR3 is likely a read error. The chain joins TRBV6-6 to TRBJ2-7; 7 nucleotides line up with TRBD2. J gave up 5 bases and V 7 bases, and 11 bases lay outside the gene matches. CDR3 size: 14 residues. The germline CDR1 and CDR2 sequences are MNHNY and SVGAGI (reference sequence). This chain's CDR3 is CASTLFAGVNEQYL. In DNA form, the CDR3 reads TGTGCCAGCACCCTCTTTGCGGGAGTTAACGAGCAGTACTTA.

The chain has TRBV6-5 and TRBJ2-1; tentatively, D is TRBD1 (6 bases). The CDR3 has 16 amino acids. V was clipped by 6 bases and J by 10 bases, with 25 bases between them. Germline V gives CDR1 MNHEY, CDR2 SVGAGI. The DNA of the CDR3 is TGTGCCAGCAGCGTCCAGGGACAATCAAGCTCCATGGAGCAGTTCTTC. Translating it yields CASSVQGQSSSMEQFF.

A word on this clonotype: A single base separates this from a much larger clone, so it may be a read error. V and J are TRBV29-1 and TRBJ2-3, with a weak D call TRBD1 (5 bases). Germline V gene data show CDR1 as SQVTM and CDR2 as ANQGSEA. V shed 4 bases and J shed 3 bases, with 8 bases lying between them. This CDR3 has 12 amino acids. The CDR3 DNA is TGCAGCGTTGTGAACAGGACAGATACGCAGTATTTT. It specifies CSVVNRTDTQYF.

This clonotype was detected only a few times. This chain connects TRBV2 to TRBJ2-1; 9 bases match TRBD2. The germline V gene encodes CDR1 SNHLY and CDR2 FYNNEI. The CDR3 consists of 14 residues. V lost 8 bases to trimming and J lost 7 bases; unmatched junction nucleotides: 9. CDR3 sequence: CASGSGRRENEQFF. Written as DNA, the CDR3 is TGTGCCAGCGGTAGCGGGAGACGAGAGAATGAGCAGTTCTTC.

This chain connects TRBV12-3 or TRBV12-4 to TRBJ2-5; no clear D gene. The CDR3 runs 13 residues. Trimming removed 2 bases at V and 4 bases at J, with 8 bases between. The CDR3: CASSLSWAETQYF. The CDR3 DNA reads as TGTGCCAGCAGTTTATCCTGGGCAGAGACCCAGTACTTC.

This chain joins TRBV5-4 and TRBJ2-1, with 8 bases matching TRBD2. The germline V gene has CDR1 SGHNT and CDR2 YYREEE (reference sequence). The trim removed 3 bases at V and 2 bases at J, leaving 7 bases unmatched. The CDR3 totals 16 residues. As DNA, the CDR3 is TGTGCCAGCAGCTGGACGACTAGCGCAGCCTACAATGAGCAGTTCTTC. Translating gives CASSWTTSAAYNEQFF.

In this sample, this clonotype turned up many times. V usage is TRBV6-2 or TRBV6-3 and J usage is TRBJ1-2; D is uncertain. Trimming removed 10 bases at V and 4 bases at J, with 10 bases between. Looked up from germline, CDR1 is MNHEY and CDR2 is SVGEGT. The CDR3 consists of 11 residues. CDR3 sequence (DNA): TGTGCCACCGCCCTAGGCTATGGCTACACCTTC. Translating gives CATALGYGYTF.

Points on this clonotype: A read error is possible here, since a much larger clone lies one base away. This chain connects TRBV5-5 to TRBJ2-1, with 13 bases matching TRBD2. Germline values: CDR1 SGHKS, CDR2 YYEKEE (reference sequence). This CDR3 region has 15 residues. DNA of the CDR3: TGTGCCAGCAGCACCGGACTAGCGGGAGTCGGTGAGCAGCTCTTC. Encoded protein: CASSTGLAGVGEQLF.